The 12 T cell receptor beta chains listed next were all sequenced from one sample in a study of early T cells in non-severe SARS-CoV-2 infection. TCRdb analysed the 5' RACE reads with MiXCR anew, one entry per CDR3 protein. The sample comprises some 64,000 distinct CDR3 sequences, roughly 9% of which are singletons, and around an eighth rests with the top ten. The sequencing here drew on whole blood, taken at baseline. These receptor sequences come from an adult who was a healthcare worker with PCR-confirmed SARS-CoV-2 infection or an uninfected control (not recorded which).

This clonotype was seen a few times. V gene TRBV2 combines with J gene TRBJ1-1; 7 bases agree with TRBD1. CDR1 is SNHLY, CDR2 FYNNEI, per germline. The length of the CDR3 is 14 residues. Unmatched junction bases numbered 5, after V lost 6 bases and J lost 1 base. Here the CDR3 reads CASRGRTGNTEAFF. CDR3 nucleotides: TGTGCCAGCAGGGGGAGGACAGGGAACACTGAAGCTTTCTTT.

The chain links TRBV19 to TRBJ2-2; no reliable D call. This CDR3 spans 14 amino acids. The V gene's germline CDR1 is LNHDA and CDR2 SQIVND (reference sequence). V was trimmed by 3 bases and J by 8 bases, leaving 13 bases between them. CDR3 in DNA: TGTGCCAGTAGTATCCGACTGGAGTTGGGGGAGCTGTTTTTT. Translation: CASSIRLELGELFF.

The chain couples TRBV3-1 to TRBJ1-3; tentative D call: TRBD1 (6 bases). V was trimmed by 1 base and J by 2 bases, leaving 9 bases between them. CDR1 and CDR2 from the germline V gene are LGHDT and YNNKEL (reference sequence). The CDR3 consists of 15 residues. CDR3 protein: CASSQGAGAGNTIYF. CDR3 sequence (DNA): TGTGCCAGCAGCCAAGGTGCAGGGGCTGGAAACACCATATATTTT. Supplemented by reference TRBV3-1 and TRBJ1-3, the full variable domain reads DTAVSQTPKYLVTQMGNDKSIKCEQNLGHDTMYWYKQDSKKFLKIMFSYNNKELIINETVPNRFSPKSPDKAHLNLHINSLELGDSAVYFCASSQGAGAGNTIYFGEGSWLTVV.

At least ten counts were recorded for this clonotype. The gene calls are TRBV5-5 and TRBJ1-1; no clear D gene. The germline V and J ends were trimmed by 5 bases and 3 bases, with 32 bases remaining between them. From germline, CDR1 is SGHKS and CDR2 YYEKEE (reference sequence). There are 20 residues in the CDR3. The CDR3 sequence: CASSLKTTGLTPMRDTEAFF. As DNA, the CDR3 is TGTGCCAGCAGTTTAAAGACGACCGGACTGACACCTATGAGGGACACTGAAGCTTTCTTT. The whole variable domain, remainder taken from reference TRBV5-5 and TRBJ1-1, is DAGVTQSPTHLIKTRGQQVTLRCSPISGHKSVSWYQQVLGQGPQFIFQYYEKEERGRGNFPDRFSARQFPNYSSELNVNALLLGDSALYLCASSLKTTGLTPMRDTEAFFGQGTRLTVV.

This clonotype has only a few counts. The V and J genes are TRBV11-2 and TRBJ1-2; possible D gene TRBD1, 6 bases. CDR3 length equals 16 residues. Germline V gene lookup returns CDR1 SGHAT and CDR2 FQNNGV. V shed 0 bases and J shed 4 bases, with 15 bases lying between them. CDR3: CASSLDAAGEPYGYTF. The CDR3 DNA sequence: TGTGCCAGCAGCTTAGATGCGGCAGGGGAACCCTATGGCTACACCTTC.

For this clonotype: A read error may account for a junction end that differs from germline. The V and J genes are TRBV29-1 and TRBJ1-1; D possibly corresponds to TRBD1 (5 bases). This CDR3 is 11 amino acids long. Germline CDR1 reads SQVTM; CDR2 reads ANQGSEA. DNA of the CDR3: TGTAGCGTTGAATTGGGGGGTACGGCTTTCTTT. It encodes CSVELGGTAFF.

The CDR3 nucleotides read TGCAGCGTTGAACAAGCCTACGAGCAGTACTTC. As protein: CSVEQAYEQYF. V is TRBV29-1 and J is TRBJ2-7; no clear D. Trimming cost V 2 bases and J 2 bases, with 4 bases left between them. This CDR3 region has 11 residues. Per the germline V gene, CDR1 is SQVTM and CDR2 is ANQGSEA.

At least ten counts were recorded for this clonotype. V is TRBV4-1 and J is TRBJ2-2; 7 bases line up with TRBD1. This CDR3 comprises 16 residues. J gave up 3 bases and V 3 bases, and 7 bases lay outside the gene matches. Per the germline V gene, CDR1 is MGHRA and CDR2 is YSYEKL. As DNA, the CDR3 is TGCGCCAGCAGCCACCCCCGGGACAGAGACACCGGGGAGCTGTTTTTT. Its translation is CASSHPRDRDTGELFF.

J is TRBJ1-5 and V is TRBV3-1; D unclear. Trimming took 1 base from V and 6 from J, leaving 4 bases between them. The CDR3 extends over 12 amino acids. Germline V gene data show CDR1 as LGHDT and CDR2 as YNNKEL (reference sequence). The CDR3 loop is CASSQGSQPQHF. In nucleotides, the CDR3 is TGTGCCAGCAGCCAAGGGAGTCAGCCCCAGCATTTT.

In its sample, this clonotype was seen a few times. The chain recombines TRBV12-3 or TRBV12-4 with TRBJ2-7; 8 bases align to TRBD1. The V and J ends lost 6 bases and 7 bases, in that order; junction bases with no gene match: 8. The CDR3 is made up of 13 amino acids. In nucleotides, the CDR3 is TGTGCCAGCAGGGGGACAGGAGTTATAGAGCAGTACTTC. Its protein product is CASRGTGVIEQYF.

This clonotype was recorded many times. The genes are TRBV12-3 or TRBV12-4 and TRBJ2-1; 12 bases fit TRBD2. The length of the CDR3 is 15 residues. V lost 7 bases to trimming and J lost 3 bases; unmatched junction nucleotides: 4. CDR3 amino acids: CASTWTSGNYNEQFF. In nucleotides, the CDR3 is TGTGCCAGCACCTGGACTAGCGGGAACTACAATGAGCAGTTCTTC.

The chain recombines TRBV6-2 or TRBV6-3 with TRBJ2-3; D may be TRBD2 (6 bases). There are 15 residues in the CDR3. Germline V gene data show CDR1 as MNHEY and CDR2 as SVGEGT. V lost 6 bases to trimming and J lost 0 bases, with 13 bases between them. The CDR3 reads CASRPSGTSTDTQYF. CDR3 coding DNA: TGTGCCAGCAGGCCTTCCGGGACTAGCACAGATACGCAGTATTTT.